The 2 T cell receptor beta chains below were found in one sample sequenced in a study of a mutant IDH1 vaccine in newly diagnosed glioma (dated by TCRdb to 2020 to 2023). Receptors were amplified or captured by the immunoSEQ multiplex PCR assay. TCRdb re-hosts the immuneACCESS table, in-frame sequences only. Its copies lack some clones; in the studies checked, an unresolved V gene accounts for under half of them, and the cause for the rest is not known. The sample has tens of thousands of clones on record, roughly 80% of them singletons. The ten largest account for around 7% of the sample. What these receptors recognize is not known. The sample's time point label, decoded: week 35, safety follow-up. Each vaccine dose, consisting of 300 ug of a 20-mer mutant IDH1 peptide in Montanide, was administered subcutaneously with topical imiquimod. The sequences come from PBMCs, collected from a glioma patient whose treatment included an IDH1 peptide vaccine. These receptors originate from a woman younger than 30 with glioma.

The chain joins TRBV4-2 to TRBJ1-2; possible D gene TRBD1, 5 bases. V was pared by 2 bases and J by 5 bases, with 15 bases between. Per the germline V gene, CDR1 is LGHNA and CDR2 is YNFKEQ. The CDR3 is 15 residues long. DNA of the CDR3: TGTGCCAGCAGCCAATCCCCAGGGATTCGTTATGGCTACACCTTC. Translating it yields CASSQSPGIRYGYTF.

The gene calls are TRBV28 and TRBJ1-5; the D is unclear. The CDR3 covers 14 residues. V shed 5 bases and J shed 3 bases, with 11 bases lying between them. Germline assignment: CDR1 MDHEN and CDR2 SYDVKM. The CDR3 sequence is CASSPHRTNQPQHF. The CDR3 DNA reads TGTGCCAGCAGTCCCCATAGGACCAATCAGCCCCAGCATTTT.